This T cell receptor (beta chain) came from a study of metastatic and nonmetastatic thyroid tumors. Across the whole study: Repertoires of blood and of tissue (tumor or nodule) from malignant and benign thyroid patients were compared. The study, taken as a whole, reports: Malignant thyroid tumors reportedly exceeded benign nodules significantly in TCR beta diversity, with the difference appearing in blood and tumor.

Authors' methods: Clinicopathological groups of papillary thyroid cancer showed CDR3 differences that were used to build a distant-metastasis classifier. MiXCR was used by TCRdb to re-call the PCR reads. The V and J calls here are based on TCRdb, not the publication. The table records 11,000 or so clones, less than 50% of them present only once. J gave up 1 base and V 1 base, and 5 bases lay outside the gene matches. Germline lookup yields CDR1 SQVTM and CDR2 ANQGSEA. The CDR3 length is 16 residues. This clone is medium-sized by share. As yet, its antigen is unknown. No treatment of any kind had been given to any patient before thyroid surgery.

The J gene is TRBJ2-1, the V gene TRBV29-1, with 9 positions matching TRBD1. This TCR was recovered from a female donor with papillary thyroid cancer or a benign thyroid nodule (not recorded which). Some clones in this sample may be carry-over from other donors' samples. Source material: tumor tissue. The chain's CDR3 is CSVEAADRGSYNEQFF. Here the CDR3 DNA reads TGCAGCGTTGAAGCGGCTGACAGGGGGTCCTACAATGAGCAGTTCTTC.